The sequence of this T cell receptor (beta chain) was determined in a study of T cells in Graves' hyperthyroidism and ophthalmopathy. This clonotype showed up just once. RNA transcripts were the template for amplifying TCR beta CDR3 regions. The primer set for the first-round RT-PCR of the TCR CDR3 was HTBI. Each CDR3 protein is one row after TCRdb ran MiXCR on the multiplex PCR reads. The sample carries 300,000 to 450,000 distinct CDR3 sequences, 11% to 15% recorded once. Germline V gives CDR1 ENHRY, CDR2 SYGVKD. The CDR3 is 16 residues long. V lost 5 bases, J lost 5 bases, and 7 bases stayed unmatched.

This TCR was recovered from a woman aged 55-70 years with Graves' hyperthyroidism. The rearrangement uses TRBV10-3 and TRBJ2-5, with 14 bases matching TRBD2. Source material: blood. CDR3 DNA sequence: TGTGCCATCAGTAAGACTAGCGGGAGGGCCGAGGAGACCCAGTACTTC. Its protein product is CAISKTSGRAEETQYF.